Listed below are T cell receptor beta chains from one sample, sequenced in a study of T cell repertoires in cytomegalovirus infection. Which antigens these TCRs recognize remains unknown. TCRdb reprocessed the reads via MiXCR and lists one record per CDR3 protein. The table includes fewer than 1,000,000 distinct CDR3 sequences, approximately 33% detected once. The source material was cultured CD8+ T cells from PBMCs, sampled from culture after CMV antigen stimulation. These receptors originate from a human donor in good health (CMV status not recorded). Some clones in this sample may be carry-over from other donors' samples. Each CDR3 is given with its conserved first and last residue. The D gene is left open where the match is weak. Size tells how often a clone was seen (once, few, many) or the class of an expanded clone, and some rows leave it out.

length: 19
V: TRBV19
size: .
J: TRBJ2-3
D: .
DNA: TGTGCCAGTAGCGTAGGGAGGTCAAGAAAAGGGACGGGCACAGATACGCAGTATTTT
CDR3: CASSVGRSRKGTGTDTQYF

length: 17
V: TRBV19
size: few
J: TRBJ2-3
D: TRBD1
DNA: TGTGCCAGTAGTTACCTTGGACAGGGAGAATGGGCAGATACGCAGTATTTT
CDR3: CASSYLGQGEWADTQYF

length: 15
V: TRBV20-1
size: .
J: TRBJ2-7
D: TRBD1
DNA: TGCAGTGCTAGTCACCGGGACAGGGTCACCTACGAGCAGTACTTC
CDR3: CSASHRDRVTYEQYF

length: 16
V: TRBV6-4
size: .
J: TRBJ2-1
D: TRBD2
DNA: TGTGCCAGCAGTCCCCGCGGGGGGAGAATAACCAATGAGCAGTTCTTC
CDR3: CASSPRGGRITNEQFF

length: 18
V: TRBV6-2/TRBV6-3
size: .
J: TRBJ2-2
D: TRBD2
DNA: TGTGCCAGCAGTTTCGGACTAGCGGGGTTGGGGAACACCGGGGAGCTGTTTTTT
CDR3: CASSFGLAGLGNTGELFF

length: 13
V: TRBV7-9
size: many
J: TRBJ2-5
D: TRBD2
DNA: TGTGCCAGCAGTCCGGGAGGACAAGAGACCCAGTACTTC
CDR3: CASSPGGQETQYF

length: 15
V: TRBV7-6
size: few
J: TRBJ2-5
D: .
DNA: TGTGCCAGCAGCTTGGGTGGGGGGGCCACAGAGACCCAGTACTTC
CDR3: CASSLGGGATETQYF

length: 13
V: TRBV15
size: .
J: TRBJ2-1
D: .
DNA: TGTGCCACCGCGGACGGCTCCTACAATGAGCAGTTCTTC
CDR3: CATADGSYNEQFF

length: 19
V: TRBV7-3
size: many
J: TRBJ2-1
D: TRBD2
DNA: TGTGCCAGCAGCATAGATCCCTTAGCGGGGGGGCCAGGTTTGCATGAGCAGTTCTTC
CDR3: CASSIDPLAGGPGLHEQFF

length: 16
V: TRBV10-3
size: many
J: TRBJ2-1
D: TRBD2
DNA: TGTGCCATCAGTGGAGGGACTAGCGGGGGGGAAAATGAGCAGTTCTTC
CDR3: CAISGGTSGGENEQFF

length: 13
V: TRBV7-9
size: .
J: TRBJ2-2
D: .
DNA: TGTGCCAGCAAACAGGGAGTCACCGGGGAGCTGTTTTTT
CDR3: CASKQGVTGELFF

length: 16
V: TRBV27
size: few
J: TRBJ1-1
D: .
DNA: TGTGCCAGCAGTTTTGGGGTCTGGGGGAAGAACACTGAAGCTTTCTTT
CDR3: CASSFGVWGKNTEAFF

length: 14
V: TRBV5-4
size: .
J: TRBJ2-7
D: .
DNA: TGTGCCAGCAGTGGGAAGCGCAGCTCCTACGAGCAGTACTTC
CDR3: CASSGKRSSYEQYF

length: 12
V: TRBV7-9
size: many
J: TRBJ2-1
D: TRBD1
DNA: TGTGCCAGCAGCGTGGACAGGGCTGAGCAGTTCTTC
CDR3: CASSVDRAEQFF

length: 16
V: TRBV5-1
size: few
J: TRBJ2-3
D: TRBD2
DNA: TGCGCCAGCAGCTTGGTGAGCGGGGGGCCCACAGATACGCAGTATTTT
CDR3: CASSLVSGGPTDTQYF

length: 15
V: TRBV19
size: few
J: TRBJ2-2
D: .
DNA: TGTGCCAGTAGTAGGACAGTCCGGGGCACCGGGGAGCTGTTTTTT
CDR3: CASSRTVRGTGELFF

length: 12
V: TRBV19
size: few
J: TRBJ1-2
D: .
DNA: TGTGCCAGTAGTCCGCTCTCCTATGGCTACACCTTC
CDR3: CASSPLSYGYTF

length: 15
V: TRBV12-3/TRBV12-4
size: few
J: TRBJ1-1
D: .
DNA: TGTGCCAGCAGTTCAACGACAGACCCGAACACTGAAGCTTTCTTT
CDR3: CASSSTTDPNTEAFF

length: 12
V: TRBV27
size: .
J: TRBJ1-2
D: .
DNA: TGTGCCAGCAGTCCATTAGGACGCGACTACACCTTC
CDR3: CASSPLGRDYTF

length: 12
V: TRBV2
size: few
J: TRBJ1-2
D: TRBD1
DNA: TGTGCCAGCATCTCGACAGGGATGGGCTACACCTTC
CDR3: CASISTGMGYTF

length: 15
V: TRBV7-6
size: many
J: TRBJ2-1
D: .
DNA: TGTGCCAGCAGCTTAGGTGAGACTCGAGCGAATGAGCAGTTCTTC
CDR3: CASSLGETRANEQFF

length: 16
V: TRBV7-9
size: .
J: TRBJ2-4
D: .
DNA: TGTGCCAGCAGCCAACCACAGGGACTAGCCAAAAACATTCAGTACTTC
CDR3: CASSQPQGLAKNIQYF

length: 15
V: TRBV27
size: .
J: TRBJ2-7
D: .
DNA: TGTGCCAGCAGTTTAACCCGGGACTTTCACTACGAGCAGTACTTC
CDR3: CASSLTRDFHYEQYF

length: 15
V: TRBV6-1
size: .
J: TRBJ2-1
D: .
DNA: TGTGCCAGCAGTGATGAGACTAGGGGCGGCGATGAGCAGTTCTTC
CDR3: CASSDETRGGDEQFF

length: 17
V: TRBV27
size: few
J: TRBJ2-1
D: .
DNA: TGTGCCAGCAGTTTATACCCCACCGGGACGGCTAACAATGAGCAGTTCTTC
CDR3: CASSLYPTGTANNEQFF